The 10 T cell receptor beta chains given below trace back to one sample, sequenced in a study of blood T cell repertoires in COVID-19. Clones were sequenced by immunoSEQ multiplex PCR, and TCRdb holds only the in-frame ones, with some missing. The sample includes some 180,000 clones, roughly 85% of them seen just once. The specimen sequenced was PBMCs or T cells enriched from blood (not recorded which). These receptors originate from a woman in her 70s in a cohort exposed to, infected with or recovered from COVID-19 (not recorded which).

The chain recombines TRBV9 with TRBJ2-1, with D possibly being TRBD2 (5 bases). The CDR3 consists of 16 residues. V was shortened by 3 bases and J by 0 bases, with 13 bases between the two germline ends. Germline assignment: CDR1 SGDLS and CDR2 YYNGEE. The CDR3 here is CASSGPTADSYNEQFF. DNA of the CDR3: TGTGCCAGCAGCGGGCCCACAGCGGACTCCTACAATGAGCAGTTCTTC.

This clone was counted a few times. J is TRBJ2-5 and V is TRBV18, with TRBD1 matching 9 bases. The J segment lost 3 bases and the V segment lost 6 bases, leaving 5 bases of the junction unmatched. Germline CDR1 KGHSH, CDR2 LQKENI. This CDR3 contains 14 residues. The CDR3 DNA sequence: TGTGCCAGCTCGGCGACAGGGGGGAAAGAGACCCAGTACTTC. Its protein product is CASSATGGKETQYF.

The genes are TRBV6-5 and TRBJ2-7, with a possible D match to TRBD2 (5 bases). The germline CDR1 and CDR2 sequences are MNHEY and SVGAGI. This CDR3 contains 14 residues. The V end lost 5 bases, the J end lost 2 bases, and 13 bases lay between the germline ends. The CDR3 reads CASSTSGLPYEQYF. The CDR3 DNA is TGTGCCAGCAGTACCTCTGGACTGCCCTACGAGCAGTACTTC.

CDR3 coding DNA: TGTGCCAGCAGTTACTCGGGACAGGGGTACAATGAGCAGTTCTTC. Amino acid sequence: CASSYSGQGYNEQFF. The chain employs TRBV6-5 and TRBJ2-1; 10 positions agree with TRBD1. The CDR3 runs to 15 residues. From germline, CDR1 is MNHEY and CDR2 SVGAGI. V was pared by 0 bases and J by 4 bases, with 0 bases of the junction left unmatched.

The V gene is TRBV28, the J gene TRBJ2-5, with TRBD1 matching over 7 bases. The junction had 11 bases not matched to a gene; V was cut back by 6 bases and J by 1 base. The CDR3 runs to 16 residues. CDR1 and CDR2 (germline): MDHEN, SYDVKM. The CDR3 region has the DNA TGTGCCAGCAGATCGTCAAAACAGGGGCGCCAAGAGACCCAGTACTTC. Protein: CASRSSKQGRQETQYF.

The chain carries TRBV6-5 and TRBJ1-2; tentative D call: TRBD1 (6 bases). Looked up from germline, CDR1 is MNHEY and CDR2 is SVGAGI. V was clipped by 0 bases and J by 4 bases, with 9 bases between them. The CDR3 is 14 amino acids. The chain's CDR3 is CASSYSRGGYGYTF. CDR3 sequence (DNA): TGTGCCAGCAGTTACTCGAGGGGGGGCTATGGCTACACCTTC.

The rearrangement joins TRBV27 to TRBJ2-1, with D unclear. CDR3 length: 14 amino acids. Trimming removed 2 bases at V and 2 bases at J, with 7 bases between. Germline V gives CDR1 MNHEY, CDR2 SMNVEV (reference sequence). CDR3 sequence (DNA): TGTGCCAGCAGTTTAGTGAGCCCCTACAATGAGCAGTTCTTC. Amino acid sequence: CASSLVSPYNEQFF.

The chain couples TRBV7-2 to TRBJ1-1, with a weak D call TRBD1 (5 bases). The CDR3 length is 16 residues. V was shortened by 5 bases and J by 0 bases, with 16 bases between the two germline ends. Per the germline V gene, CDR1 is SGHTA and CDR2 is FQGNSA. The CDR3 coding sequence is TGTGCCAGCAGCCTAAATGCGAGACAGCTGAACACTGAAGCTTTCTTT. Protein: CASSLNARQLNTEAFF.

The J gene is TRBJ2-7, the V gene TRBV28; 7 bases line up with TRBD2. V trimming: 3 bases; J trimming: 0 bases; junction bases outside the gene matches: 2. This CDR3 spans 14 amino acids. CDR1 and CDR2 from the germline V gene are MDHEN and SYDVKM. The CDR3 nucleotides read TGTGCCAGCAGTTTCGGGGGGAACTCCTACGAGCAGTACTTC. Translation gives CASSFGGNSYEQYF.

The chain is built from TRBV5-8 and TRBJ2-5; D might be TRBD1 (6 bases). The CDR3 is made up of 15 amino acids. Germline V gene sequence: CDR1 SGHTS, CDR2 YDEGEE. The V and J ends lost 0 bases and 1 base respectively, with 10 bases between them. The CDR3, as DNA: TGTGCCAGCAGCTTGGACAGGGTCGGCCAAGAGACCCAGTACTTC. This gives the protein CASSLDRVGQETQYF.